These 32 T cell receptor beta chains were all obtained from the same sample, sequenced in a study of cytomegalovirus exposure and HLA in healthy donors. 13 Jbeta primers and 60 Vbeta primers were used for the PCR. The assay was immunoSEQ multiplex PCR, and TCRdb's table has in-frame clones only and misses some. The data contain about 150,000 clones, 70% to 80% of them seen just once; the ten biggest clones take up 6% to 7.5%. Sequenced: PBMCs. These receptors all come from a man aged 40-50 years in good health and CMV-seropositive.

CDR3 sequence reads: CASLRGTGEQFF. The CDR3 nucleotides read TGTGCCAGCCTACGAGGAACGGGTGAGCAGTTCTTC. The V and J genes are TRBV28 and TRBJ2-1; no clear D gene. The CDR3 extends over 12 amino acids. CDR1 is MDHEN and CDR2 is SYDVKM in the germline V gene. V shed 8 bases and J shed 9 bases, with 14 bases lying between them. The full variable domain, its missing parts supplied by reference TRBV28 and TRBJ2-1, is DVKVTQSSRYLVKRTGEKVFLECVQDMDHENMFWYRQDPGLGLRLIYFSYDVKMKEKGDIPEGYSVSREKKERFSLILESASTNQTSMYLCASLRGTGEQFFGPGTRLTVL.

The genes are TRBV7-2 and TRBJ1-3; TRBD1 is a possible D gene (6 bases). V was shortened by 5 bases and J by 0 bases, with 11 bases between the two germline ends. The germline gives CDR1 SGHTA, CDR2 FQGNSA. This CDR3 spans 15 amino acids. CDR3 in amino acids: CASSRQATSGNTIYF. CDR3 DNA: TGTGCCAGCAGCCGACAGGCCACCTCTGGAAACACCATATATTTT.

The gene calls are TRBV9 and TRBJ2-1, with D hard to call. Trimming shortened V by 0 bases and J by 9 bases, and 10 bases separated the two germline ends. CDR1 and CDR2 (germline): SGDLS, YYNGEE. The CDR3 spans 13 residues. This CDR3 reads CASSVAPSGEQFF. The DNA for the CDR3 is TGTGCCAGCAGCGTAGCCCCCTCCGGTGAGCAGTTCTTC.

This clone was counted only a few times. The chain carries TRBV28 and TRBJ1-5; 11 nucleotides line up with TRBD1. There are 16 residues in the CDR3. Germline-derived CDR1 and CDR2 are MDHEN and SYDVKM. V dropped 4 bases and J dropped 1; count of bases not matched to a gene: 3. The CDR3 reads CASSWTGGRSNQPQHF. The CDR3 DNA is TGTGCCAGCAGTTGGACAGGGGGCCGGAGCAATCAGCCCCAGCATTTT.

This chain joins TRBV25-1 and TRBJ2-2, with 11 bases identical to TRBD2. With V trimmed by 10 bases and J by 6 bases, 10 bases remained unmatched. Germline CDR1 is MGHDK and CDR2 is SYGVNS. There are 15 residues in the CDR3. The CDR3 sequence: CATTSRLAGSGELFF. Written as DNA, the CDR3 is TGTGCCACCACAAGCCGACTAGCGGGATCCGGGGAGCTGTTTTTT.

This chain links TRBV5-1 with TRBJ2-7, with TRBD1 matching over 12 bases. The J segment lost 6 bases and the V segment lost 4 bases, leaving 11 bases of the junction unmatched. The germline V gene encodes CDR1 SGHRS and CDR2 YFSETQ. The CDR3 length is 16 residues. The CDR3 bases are TGCGCCAGCAGCCTAAACCCGGGACAGGGGGCTGGCGAGCAGTACTTC. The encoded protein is CASSLNPGQGAGEQYF.

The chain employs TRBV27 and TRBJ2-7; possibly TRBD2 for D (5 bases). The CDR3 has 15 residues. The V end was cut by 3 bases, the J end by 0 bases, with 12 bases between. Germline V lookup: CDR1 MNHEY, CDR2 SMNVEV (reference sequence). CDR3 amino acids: CASSFSDSSSYEQYF. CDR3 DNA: TGTGCCAGCAGTTTTTCGGACTCCAGCTCCTACGAGCAGTACTTC.

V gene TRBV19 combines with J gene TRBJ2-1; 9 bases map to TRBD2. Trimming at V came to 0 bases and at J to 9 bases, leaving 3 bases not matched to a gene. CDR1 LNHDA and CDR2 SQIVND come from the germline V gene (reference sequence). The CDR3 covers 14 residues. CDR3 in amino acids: CASSIDPTSGEQFF. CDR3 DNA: TGTGCCAGTAGTATAGATCCGACTAGCGGTGAGCAGTTCTTC.

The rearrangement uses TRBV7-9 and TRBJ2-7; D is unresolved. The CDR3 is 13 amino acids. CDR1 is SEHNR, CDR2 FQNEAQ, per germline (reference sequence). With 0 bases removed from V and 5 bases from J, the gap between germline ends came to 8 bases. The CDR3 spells CASSLAVQNEQYF. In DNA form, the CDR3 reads TGTGCCAGCAGCTTAGCGGTACAAAACGAGCAGTACTTC.

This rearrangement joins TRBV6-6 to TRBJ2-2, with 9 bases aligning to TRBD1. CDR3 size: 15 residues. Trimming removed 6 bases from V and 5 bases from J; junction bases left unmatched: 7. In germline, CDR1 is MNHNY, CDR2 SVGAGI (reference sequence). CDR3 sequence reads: CASSPGTGYTGELFF. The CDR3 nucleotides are TGTGCCAGCAGCCCCGGGACAGGGTATACCGGGGAGCTGTTTTTT.

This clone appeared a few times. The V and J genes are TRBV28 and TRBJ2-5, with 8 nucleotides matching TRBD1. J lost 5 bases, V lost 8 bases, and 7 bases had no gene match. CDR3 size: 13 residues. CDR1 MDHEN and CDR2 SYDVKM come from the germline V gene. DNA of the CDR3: TGTGCCAGCGGGCAGGGGGCAGAGGAGACCCAGTACTTC. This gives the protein CASGQGAEETQYF.

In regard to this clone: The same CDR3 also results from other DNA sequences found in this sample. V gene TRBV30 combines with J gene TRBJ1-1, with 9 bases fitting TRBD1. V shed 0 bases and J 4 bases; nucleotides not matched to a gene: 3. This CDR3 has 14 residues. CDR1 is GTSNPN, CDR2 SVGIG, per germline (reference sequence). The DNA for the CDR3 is TGTGCCTGGAGTGTCGGACAGGGGACCACTGAAGCTTTCTTT. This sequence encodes CAWSVGQGTTEAFF.

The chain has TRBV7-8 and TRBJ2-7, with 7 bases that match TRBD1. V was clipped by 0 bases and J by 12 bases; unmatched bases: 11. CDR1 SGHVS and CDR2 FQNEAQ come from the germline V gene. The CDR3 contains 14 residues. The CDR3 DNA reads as TGTGCCAGCAGCTTAGCGCTAATCACGGGGACAGCGTACTTC. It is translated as CASSLALITGTAYF.

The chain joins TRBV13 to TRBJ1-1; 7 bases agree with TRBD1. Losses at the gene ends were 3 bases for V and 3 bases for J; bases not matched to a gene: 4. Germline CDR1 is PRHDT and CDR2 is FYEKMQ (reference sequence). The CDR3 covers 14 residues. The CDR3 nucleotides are TGTGCCAGCAGCTTCCGACAGGGCCACACTGAAGCTTTCTTT. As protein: CASSFRQGHTEAFF.

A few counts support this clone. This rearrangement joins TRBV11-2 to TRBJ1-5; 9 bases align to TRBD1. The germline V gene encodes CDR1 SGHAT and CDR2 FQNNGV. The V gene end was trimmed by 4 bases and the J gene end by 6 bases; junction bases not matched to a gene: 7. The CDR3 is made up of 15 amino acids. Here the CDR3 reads CASSSDRGGTQPQHF. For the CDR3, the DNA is TGTGCCAGCAGCTCGGACAGGGGAGGAACTCAGCCCCAGCATTTT.

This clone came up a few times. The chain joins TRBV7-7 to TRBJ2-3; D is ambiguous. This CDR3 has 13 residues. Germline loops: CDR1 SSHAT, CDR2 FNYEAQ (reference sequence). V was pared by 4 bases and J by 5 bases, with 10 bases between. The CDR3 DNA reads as TGTGCCAGCAGCTCCCAAATCGGAGATACGCAGTATTTT. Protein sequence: CASSSQIGDTQYF.

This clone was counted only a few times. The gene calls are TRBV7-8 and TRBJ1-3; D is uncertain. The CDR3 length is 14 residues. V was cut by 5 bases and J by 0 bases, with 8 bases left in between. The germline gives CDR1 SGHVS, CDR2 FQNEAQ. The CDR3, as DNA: TGTGCCAGCAGCGAACAGATCTCTGGAAACACCATATATTTT. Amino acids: CASSEQISGNTIYF. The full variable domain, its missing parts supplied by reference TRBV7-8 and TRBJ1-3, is GAGVSQSPRYKVAKRGQDVALRCDPISGHVSLFWYQQALGQGPEFLTYFQNEAQLDKSGLPSDRFFAERPEGSVSTLKIQRTQQEDSAVYLCASSEQISGNTIYFGEGSWLTVV.

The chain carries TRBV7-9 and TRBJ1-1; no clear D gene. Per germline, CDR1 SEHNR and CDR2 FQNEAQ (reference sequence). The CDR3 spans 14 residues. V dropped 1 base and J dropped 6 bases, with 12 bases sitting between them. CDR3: CASSLVSTAPEAFF. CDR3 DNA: TGTGCCAGCAGCTTAGTCTCCACAGCCCCTGAAGCTTTCTTT.

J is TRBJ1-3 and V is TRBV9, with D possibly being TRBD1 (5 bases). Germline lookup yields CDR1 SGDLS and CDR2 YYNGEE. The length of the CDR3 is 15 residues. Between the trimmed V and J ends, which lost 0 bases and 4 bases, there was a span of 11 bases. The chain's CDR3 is CASSVDGQRGNTIYF. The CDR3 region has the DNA TGTGCCAGCAGCGTAGACGGACAACGGGGAAACACCATATATTTT.

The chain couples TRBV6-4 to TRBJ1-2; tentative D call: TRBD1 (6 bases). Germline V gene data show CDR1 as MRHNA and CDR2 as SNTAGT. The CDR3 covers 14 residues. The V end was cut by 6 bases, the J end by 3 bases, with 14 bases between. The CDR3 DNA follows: TGTGCCAGCAGACCGCAGGGACAAGACTATGGCTACACCTTC. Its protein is CASRPQGQDYGYTF.

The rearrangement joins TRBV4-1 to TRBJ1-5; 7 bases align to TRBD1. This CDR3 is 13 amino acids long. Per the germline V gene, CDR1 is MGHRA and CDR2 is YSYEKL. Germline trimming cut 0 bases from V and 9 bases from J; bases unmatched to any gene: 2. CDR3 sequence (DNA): TGCGCCAGCAGCCAAGACAGGGGGTTGCCCCAGCATTTT. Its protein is CASSQDRGLPQHF.

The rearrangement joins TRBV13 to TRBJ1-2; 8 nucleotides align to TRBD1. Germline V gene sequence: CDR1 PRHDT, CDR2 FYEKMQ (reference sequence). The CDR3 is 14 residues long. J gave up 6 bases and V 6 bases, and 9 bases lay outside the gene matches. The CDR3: CASRQAGQGDGYTF. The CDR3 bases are TGTGCCAGCAGGCAGGCCGGACAGGGCGATGGCTACACCTTC.

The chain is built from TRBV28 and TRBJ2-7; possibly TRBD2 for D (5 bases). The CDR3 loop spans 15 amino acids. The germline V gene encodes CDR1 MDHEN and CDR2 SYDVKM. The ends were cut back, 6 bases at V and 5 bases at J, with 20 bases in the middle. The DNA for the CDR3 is TGTGCCAGCAGCGGACGGCGGGTAAAGCGCGACGAGCAGTACTTC. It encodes CASSGRRVKRDEQYF.

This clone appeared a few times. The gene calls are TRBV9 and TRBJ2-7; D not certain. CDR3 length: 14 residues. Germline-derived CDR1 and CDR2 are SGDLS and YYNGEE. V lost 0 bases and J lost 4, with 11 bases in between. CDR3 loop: CASSVATGVYEQYF. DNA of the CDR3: TGTGCCAGCAGCGTAGCTACTGGTGTTTACGAGCAGTACTTC.

CDR3 nucleotides: TGTGCCAGCAGCCAAGATCTTTGGACAGAAGCCTACGAGCAGTACTTC. Its protein is CASSQDLWTEAYEQYF. The chain combines TRBV4-2 with TRBJ2-5, with a tentative D call TRBD1 (6 bases). The J call may be incorrect, as the DNA end agrees better with TRBJ2-7. This CDR3 comprises 16 residues. Germline V gene sequence: CDR1 LGHNA, CDR2 YNFKEQ.

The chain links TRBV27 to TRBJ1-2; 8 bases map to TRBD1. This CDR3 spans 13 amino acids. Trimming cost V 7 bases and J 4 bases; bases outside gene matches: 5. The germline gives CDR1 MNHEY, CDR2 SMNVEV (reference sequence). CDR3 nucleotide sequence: TGTGCCAGCAAAAGCCAGGGGGCCTATGGCTACACCTTC. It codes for CASKSQGAYGYTF.

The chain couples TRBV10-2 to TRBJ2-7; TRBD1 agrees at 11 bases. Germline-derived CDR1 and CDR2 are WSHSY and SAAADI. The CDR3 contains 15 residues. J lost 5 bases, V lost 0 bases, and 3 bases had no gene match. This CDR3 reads CASSESDRGQNEQYF. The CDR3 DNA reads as TGCGCCAGCAGTGAGTCGGACAGGGGGCAGAACGAGCAGTACTTC.

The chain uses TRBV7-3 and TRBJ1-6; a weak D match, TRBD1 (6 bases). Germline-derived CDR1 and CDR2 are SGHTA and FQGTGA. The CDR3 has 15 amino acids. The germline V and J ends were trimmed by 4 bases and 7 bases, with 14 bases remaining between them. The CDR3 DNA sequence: TGTGCCAGCAGCTCGACAGGCCTCGGGAATTCACCCCTCCACTTT. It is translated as CASSSTGLGNSPLHF.

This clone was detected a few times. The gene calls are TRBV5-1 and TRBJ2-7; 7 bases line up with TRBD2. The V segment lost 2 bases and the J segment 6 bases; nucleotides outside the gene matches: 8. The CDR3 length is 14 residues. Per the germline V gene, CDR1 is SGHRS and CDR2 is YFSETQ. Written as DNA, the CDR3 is TGCGCCAGCAGCTTCCCCGGGAGGAAAGGCGAGCAGTACTTC. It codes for CASSFPGRKGEQYF.

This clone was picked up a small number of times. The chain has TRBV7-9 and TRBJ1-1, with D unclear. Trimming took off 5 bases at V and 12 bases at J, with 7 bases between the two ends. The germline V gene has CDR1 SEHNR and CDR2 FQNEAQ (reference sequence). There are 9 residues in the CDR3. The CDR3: CASSPQTFF. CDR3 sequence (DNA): TGTGCCAGCAGCCCACAAACTTTCTTT.

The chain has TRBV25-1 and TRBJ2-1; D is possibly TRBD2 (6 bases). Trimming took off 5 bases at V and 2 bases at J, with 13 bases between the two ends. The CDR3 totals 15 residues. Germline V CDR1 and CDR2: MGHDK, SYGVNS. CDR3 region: CASSPRRGTYNEQFF. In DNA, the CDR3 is TGTGCCAGCAGTCCCAGGCGGGGAACCTACAATGAGCAGTTCTTC.

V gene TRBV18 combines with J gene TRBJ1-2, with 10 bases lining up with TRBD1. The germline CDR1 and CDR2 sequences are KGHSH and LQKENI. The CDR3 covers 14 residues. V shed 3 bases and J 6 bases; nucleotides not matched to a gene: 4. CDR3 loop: CASSPATGGDGYTF. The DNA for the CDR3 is TGTGCCAGCTCACCGGCGACAGGGGGCGATGGCTACACCTTC. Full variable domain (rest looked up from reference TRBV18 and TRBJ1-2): NAGVMQNPRHLVRRRGQEARLRCSPMKGHSHVYWYRQLPEEGLKFMVYLQKENIIDESGMPKERFSAEFPKEGPSILRIQQVVRGDSAAYFCASSPATGGDGYTFGSGTRLTVV.